The sequence of this T cell receptor (beta chain) was determined in a study of shared clonotypes between healthy human individuals (dated by TCRdb to 2018 to 2021). About the full investigation: A few men and a couple of women, aged 18 to 49 years, made up the cohort. Between about 0.85 and 9.5 billion PBMCs per donor were obtained by leukapheresis. For each donor, CD4 naive and CD4 memory were each run on three plates, CD8 naive on two plates, and CD8 memory on one plate. Different laboratories and diverse techniques were used to prepare libraries and sequence TCR repertoires, to increase sequencing depth and limit assay-specific biases. To estimate repertoire size and how much clonotypes are shared between individuals, the study performed deep sequencing of blood TCR repertoires from roughly five healthy adults. General study outcomes and caveats: When a handful of donors were compared, the shared fraction of clonotypes was about 5.4% for naive CD4, 3.5% to 4% for naive CD8, 2% to 2.5% for memory CD4, and 0.35% to 0.4% for memory CD8. Compared with non-shared clonotypes, the clonotypes found in all four sorted-subset donors had higher generation probabilities. Because the study included only a small number of donors, the genetic and exposure-history diversity represented was limited. Pairwise subsampling indicated that sequencing depth was expected to affect the degree of clonotype sharing among donors. Sampling was restricted to blood, and TCR repertoires in tissues likely differ from the TCR repertoires found in blood. Incomplete sequencing was indicated by rarefaction of sorted-subset datasets, despite the large sequencing depth. Naive subsets generally had larger estimated clonotype richness than memory subsets.

As concerns this clone: Its target antigen remains unknown. No base quality values were provided; no much bigger clone lies one nucleotide off.

Using the deep immunoSEQ assay, TCR CDR3 regions were amplified from genomic DNA by multiplex PCR. For each cell subset, the extracted genomic DNA was distributed evenly across all wells of several immunoSEQ 96-well plates, and each plate served as one replicate. For sorted subsets, each replicate PCR was loaded with about 200 ng genomic DNA, equivalent to 32,000 or so T cell genomes. Purified libraries were quantified with a Qubit 3.0 fluorometer, sized on a Bioanalyzer 2100, and re-quantified with the KAPA Library Quantification kit. A separate single-read 150-cycle Illumina NextSeq 550 flow cell was used to sequence each immunoSEQ 96-well plate. In the source study's methods: The immunoSEQ output contained only junctional sequences without quality scores, so filtering could not match that applied to full-length reads. To assign V/J genes and CDR3, sequences were annotated using PyIR, a Python wrapper for IgBLAST v1.9, with IMGT germline references. Reads were filtered out if the reads had weak V/J assignments (E-value above 1e-6), no CDR3, stop codons, out-of-frame junctions, or ambiguous translated residues. V3J clonotypes were defined by identical inferred V gene, J gene, and CDR3 amino acid sequence. To compute the percentage overlap between repertoires, the number of shared unique clonotypes was divided by the size of the smaller repertoire. Three approaches were used to assess repertoire richness: RTK rarefaction, the Chao1 estimator, and Recon v2.1 estimates of unobserved clonotypes. OLGA was used to compute generation probabilities for all TCRbeta clonotypes that the gDNA method yielded from a handful of donors. In its TCRdb copy, this immuneACCESS table keeps in-frame sequences only and misses some clones. Where compared with another copy, unresolved V genes explain less than half of these, and the others have no known cause. That table supplies the V and J calls and clone size; D and trimming were determined from the DNA. In all, the sample holds 330,000 or so clones, and over 65% of those were seen once. The top ten clonotypes cover about 9.4% of the sample.

Healthy HIV-negative adults with no recently reported acute infections or vaccinations were included as donors. Only Caucasian adults living in Nashville, Tennessee, USA were represented among the donors. CD4+ T cells were enriched by magnetic negative selection; naive cells were then positively selected on CD45RA, and the negative fraction formed the memory subset. After blood collection by leukapheresis, PBMCs were isolated using Ficoll-Histopaque density gradient centrifugation and then cryopreserved in the vapor phase of liquid nitrogen. Purity and quantity of every magnetically sorted T cell population were checked by analytical flow cytometry. Each sorted fraction had its genomic DNA isolated and then quantified by UV absorbance on a Nanodrop 2000c. Based on the germline V gene, the CDR1 and CDR2 sequences are SGHVS and FQNEAQ. V and J lose 3 bases and 3 bases, and a span of 13 bases separates them. Its CDR3 holds 15 amino acids, cysteine through phenylalanine. Only the CDR3 portion is preserved as DNA: 45 bases, with reading frame beginning at the first base.

This TCR derives from a man younger than 45 in good health. Sequenced sample: memory CD4+ T cells sorted from blood. This sample's cell subset or site label indicates: CD45RA-negative fraction. The V and J segments used are TRBV7-8 and TRBJ2-3, with the identity of the D gene unclear. The base sequence is TGTGCCAGCAGCTTGTTTGGTTTGGAGACAGATACGCAGTATTTT. This encodes CASSLFGLETDTQYF.